The 16 T cell receptor beta chains in this list originate from one sample, sequenced in a study of T cell responses to AZD1222 COVID-19 vaccine. The repertoire was sequenced with immunoSEQ multiplex PCR; TCRdb's copy has only in-frame clones and lacks some. Altogether under 100,000 clones are present, roughly 89% being singletons, with the ten largest covering under 5.5%. The sequences come from peripheral blood, collected 28 days after the second AZD1222 dose. The origin of the receptors is an adult who received the AZD1222 COVID-19 vaccine.

The gene calls are TRBV18 and TRBJ1-2; 9 nucleotides align to TRBD1. The V gene end was trimmed by 3 bases and the J gene end by 5 bases; junction bases not matched to a gene: 4. From germline, CDR1 is KGHSH and CDR2 LQKENI. The CDR3 has 14 amino acids. As DNA, the CDR3 is TGTGCCAGCTCACCCGGACAGGGGTATTATGGCTACACCTTC. Amino acids: CASSPGQGYYGYTF.

This clone was seen just once. The rearrangement joins TRBV7-2 to TRBJ2-3; tentative D call: TRBD1 (6 bases). This CDR3 spans 15 amino acids. V was cut by 2 bases and J by 4 bases, with 13 bases left in between. In germline, CDR1 is SGHTA, CDR2 FQGNSA. The CDR3 spells CASSLRAGAADTQYF. Written as DNA, the CDR3 is TGTGCCAGCAGCTTACGGGCAGGGGCAGCAGATACGCAGTATTTT.

This clone has only one observation. The V and J genes are TRBV19 and TRBJ2-7; 7 bases agree with TRBD1. With V trimmed by 3 bases and J by 3 bases, 8 bases remained unmatched. Looked up from germline, CDR1 is LNHDA and CDR2 is SQIVND (reference sequence). The CDR3 loop spans 15 amino acids. In DNA, the CDR3 is TGTGCCAGTAGTATTCGTACAGGGGAAAGCTACGAGCAGTACTTC. It codes for CASSIRTGESYEQYF.

The V gene is TRBV4-1, the J gene TRBJ2-3; TRBD2 agrees at 8 bases. The V segment lost 4 bases and the J segment 5 bases; nucleotides outside the gene matches: 11. This CDR3 comprises 16 residues. Germline CDR1 MGHRA, CDR2 YSYEKL. The DNA of the CDR3 is TGCGCCAGCAGCCTGGAACGGGGGGGCCGGTTAGATACGCAGTATTTT. It codes for CASSLERGGRLDTQYF.

The chain combines TRBV6-1 with TRBJ1-1; no definite D call. CDR3 size: 15 residues. V was cut by 0 bases and J by 0 bases, with 8 bases left in between. CDR1 MNHNS and CDR2 SASEGT come from the germline V gene. The CDR3 is CASSEAVFMNTEAFF. The CDR3 DNA sequence: TGTGCCAGCAGTGAAGCTGTTTTTATGAACACTGAAGCTTTCTTT.

A single count supports this clone. The chain uses TRBV19 and TRBJ1-4; 7 bases line up with TRBD1. The CDR3 totals 14 residues. The V gene end was trimmed by 7 bases and the J gene end by 8 bases; junction bases not matched to a gene: 10. Germline CDR1 reads LNHDA; CDR2 reads SQIVND (reference sequence). The CDR3, as DNA: TGTGCCAGTACCGAGGGGGCAAGAGGAGAAAAACTGTTTTTT. As protein: CASTEGARGEKLFF.

This clone was counted only a few times. The rearrangement uses TRBV29-1 and TRBJ2-7, with a possible D match to TRBD2 (6 bases). Germline V gene sequence: CDR1 SQVTM, CDR2 ANQGSEA. The CDR3 totals 13 residues. Trimming took off 6 bases at V and 3 bases at J, with 15 bases between the two ends. The CDR3 DNA follows: TGCAGCGTGTCCCTAAGGAGGGGCTACGAGCAGTACTTC. This encodes CSVSLRRGYEQYF.

This clone occurred once. The chain is built from TRBV10-1 and TRBJ1-1; no firm D call. The V end lost 6 bases, the J end lost 1 base, and 9 bases lay between the germline ends. Per the germline V gene, CDR1 is WNHNN and CDR2 is SYGVQD (reference sequence). The CDR3 loop spans 13 amino acids. CDR3 sequence reads: CASRLHPNTEAFF. The CDR3 DNA sequence: TGCGCCAGCAGATTACACCCGAACACTGAAGCTTTCTTT.

The chain combines TRBV6-5 with TRBJ1-4, with 9 bases aligning to TRBD1. Looked up from germline, CDR1 is MNHEY and CDR2 is SVGAGI. CDR3 length: 13 residues. The J segment lost 14 bases and the V segment lost 6 bases, leaving 10 bases of the junction unmatched. The CDR3 spells CASSSTGGESLFF. CDR3 DNA: TGTGCCAGCAGCTCAACAGGGGGCGAAAGCCTGTTTTTT.

The CDR3 sequence is CASSQGAGTPNTEAFF. The DNA of the CDR3 is TGTGCCAGCAGCCAAGGTGCAGGGACACCAAACACTGAAGCTTTCTTT. The chain couples TRBV4-2 to TRBJ1-1, with D perhaps matching TRBD1 (6 bases). Germline CDR1 reads LGHNA; CDR2 reads YNFKEQ. V was trimmed by 1 base and J by 2 bases, leaving 14 bases between them. CDR3 size: 16 residues.

This rearrangement joins TRBV5-5 to TRBJ1-3; D gene unclear. Per the germline V gene, CDR1 is SGHKS and CDR2 is YYEKEE (reference sequence). The V end was cut by 0 bases, the J end by 0 bases, with 4 bases between. The CDR3 loop spans 14 amino acids. For the CDR3, the DNA is TGTGCCAGCAGCTTGGACACCTCTGGAAACACCATATATTTT. Its translation: CASSLDTSGNTIYF. Variable domain in full (rest from reference TRBV5-5 and TRBJ1-3): DAGVTQSPTHLIKTRGQQVTLRCSPISGHKSVSWYQQVLGQGPQFIFQYYEKEERGRGNFPDRFSARQFPNYSSELNVNALLLGDSALYLCASSLDTSGNTIYFGEGSWLTVV.

The chain combines TRBV20-1 with TRBJ2-7, with D unclear. Germline CDR1 is DFQATT and CDR2 is SNEGSKA (reference sequence). The CDR3 is made up of 14 amino acids. Trimming cost V 3 bases and J 4 bases, with 16 bases left between them. This CDR3 is CSASALLVSYEQYF. The DNA of the CDR3 is TGCAGTGCTAGTGCCCTGTTAGTCTCTTACGAGCAGTACTTC.

This clone has just a few counts. V gene TRBV9 combines with J gene TRBJ1-1; D is unresolved. This CDR3 has 12 amino acids. Germline V lookup: CDR1 SGDLS, CDR2 YYNGEE. The germline V and J ends were trimmed by 3 bases and 4 bases, with 7 bases remaining between them. In DNA, the CDR3 is TGTGCCAGCAGCGGAGCGAGCACTGAAGCTTTCTTT. It yields the protein CASSGASTEAFF. The complete variable domain, with remaining parts taken from reference TRBV9 and TRBJ1-1, reads DSGVTQTPKHLITATGQRVTLRCSPRSGDLSVYWYQQSLDQGLQFLIQYYNGEERAKGNILERFSAQQFPDLHSELNLSSLELGDSALYFCASSGASTEAFFGQGTRLTVV.

V gene TRBV5-1 combines with J gene TRBJ2-7; TRBD1 or TRBD2 may be the D gene (6 bases each). V was cut by 8 bases and J by 4 bases, with 25 bases left in between. From germline, CDR1 is SGHRS and CDR2 YFSETQ. The CDR3 runs to 16 residues. CDR3 DNA: TGCGCCAGTTCGGGGCGGGGTCCGCGGACAGTTTACGAGCAGTACGTC. This gives the protein CASSGRGPRTVYEQYV.

This chain joins TRBV5-1 and TRBJ2-3, with unresolved D. The V end lost 4 bases, the J end lost 2 bases, and 17 bases lay between the germline ends. Germline V gives CDR1 SGHRS, CDR2 YFSETQ. This CDR3 is 16 amino acids long. The CDR3 spells CASSPRPSLSTDTQYF. CDR3 DNA: TGCGCCAGCAGCCCTCGACCAAGCCTCTCCACAGATACGCAGTATTTT.

The CDR3 is CASGDRGNYGYTF. CDR3 nucleotides: TGTGCCAGTGGGGACAGGGGGAATTATGGCTACACCTTC. J is TRBJ1-2 and V is TRBV6-5; 11 nucleotides align to TRBD1. V was clipped by 9 bases and J by 5 bases; unmatched bases: 5. The CDR3 spans 13 residues. Germline V gene lookup returns CDR1 MNHEY and CDR2 SVGAGI.